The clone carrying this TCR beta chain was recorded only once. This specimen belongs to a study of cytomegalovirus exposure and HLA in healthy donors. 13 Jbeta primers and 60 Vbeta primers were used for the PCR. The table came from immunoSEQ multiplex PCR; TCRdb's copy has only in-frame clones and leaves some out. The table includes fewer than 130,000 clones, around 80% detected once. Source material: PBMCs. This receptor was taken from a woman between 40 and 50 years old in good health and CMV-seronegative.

CDR3 coding DNA: TGTGCCTGGACAGGGGGCGATGAAAAACTGTTTTTT. Translation: CAWTGGDEKLFF. The J gene is TRBJ1-4, the V gene TRBV30; 8 bases fit TRBD1. Per germline, CDR1 GTSNPN and CDR2 SVGIG (reference sequence). The CDR3 covers 12 residues. V was clipped by 4 bases and J by 6 bases; unmatched bases: 1.